The 11 T cell receptor beta chains in this list originate from one sample, sequenced in a study of blood T cells in healthy people across ages. A second about 7 to 12 cycle PCR used barcoded and J-beta primers. Using its own MiXCR run on the 5' RACE reads, TCRdb lists one record per CDR3 protein. The sample has about 970,000 distinct CDR3 sequences, approximately 50% seen once; the top ten hold roughly 23%. The sequencing sample was made of blood. These receptors came from a woman aged 60-75 years in good health.

The chain combines TRBV5-1 with TRBJ1-2; TRBD1 aligns across 9 bases. The V and J ends lost 0 bases and 6 bases, in that order; junction bases with no gene match: 0. From germline, CDR1 is SGHRS and CDR2 YFSETQ. The CDR3 extends over 13 amino acids. This chain's CDR3 is CASSLGDRDGYTF. CDR3 sequence (DNA): TGCGCCAGCAGCTTGGGGGACAGGGATGGCTACACCTTC.

This clonotype has only one observation. The chain couples TRBV4-2 to TRBJ2-1, with D possibly matching TRBD2 (7 bases). The CDR3 is made up of 17 amino acids. Germline loops: CDR1 LGHNA, CDR2 YNFKEQ. Trimming removed 0 bases from V and 7 bases from J, with 19 bases in between. The CDR3 loop is CASSQDAGVLRGNEQFF. CDR3 DNA: TGTGCCAGCAGCCAAGATGCGGGAGTCCTTAGGGGGAATGAGCAGTTCTTC.

This clonotype was found a few times. A much larger clone differs by one base, so this may be a read error. CDR3 residues: CASSPRLGGRLTDTQYF. In DNA, the CDR3 is TGTGCCAGCAGCCCACGGCTCGGCGGGAGGTTGACAGATACGCAGTATTTT. The chain recombines TRBV7-6 with TRBJ2-3, with 8 bases matching TRBD2. Germline V gene data show CDR1 as SGHVS and CDR2 as FNYEAQ. The CDR3 runs 17 residues. V shed 5 bases and J 3 bases; nucleotides not matched to a gene: 13. Variable domain in full (rest from reference TRBV7-6 and TRBJ2-3): GAGVSQSPRYKVTKRGQDVALRCDPISGHVSLYWYRQALGQGPEFLTYFNYEAQQDKSGLPNDRFSAERPEGSISTLTIQRTEQRDSAMYRCASSPRLGGRLTDTQYFGPGTRLTVL.

The chain carries TRBV2 and TRBJ2-5, with 9 bases fitting TRBD1. The J segment lost 5 bases and the V segment lost 6 bases, leaving 7 bases of the junction unmatched. Per germline, CDR1 SNHLY and CDR2 FYNNEI. The length of the CDR3 is 14 residues. CDR3 region: CASRTGGFRETQYF. The DNA of the CDR3 is TGTGCCAGCAGGACAGGGGGATTTCGTGAGACCCAGTACTTC.

As DNA, the CDR3 is TGTGCCAGCAGCGGAGAGGGATTGGGGGCAGGTCGGCGGTCAGATACGCAGTATTTT. This sequence encodes CASSGEGLGAGRRSDTQYF. The J gene is TRBJ2-3, the V gene TRBV9, with D perhaps TRBD1 (6 bases). Trimming took 3 bases from V and 4 from J, leaving 27 bases between them. Germline CDR1 reads SGDLS; CDR2 reads YYNGEE. The CDR3 totals 19 residues.

The rearrangement links TRBV9 to TRBJ2-1, with TRBD1 matching over 8 bases. Germline values: CDR1 SGDLS, CDR2 YYNGEE. CDR3 length: 13 residues. Trimming at V came to 7 bases and at J to 5 bases, leaving 5 bases not matched to a gene. DNA of the CDR3: TGTGCCAGCGGGCCGACAGGGGACAATGAGCAGTTCTTC. It yields the protein CASGPTGDNEQFF. The variable domain in full, with the rest retrieved from reference TRBV9 and TRBJ2-1, is DSGVTQTPKHLITATGQRVTLRCSPRSGDLSVYWYQQSLDQGLQFLIQYYNGEERAKGNILERFSAQQFPDLHSELNLSSLELGDSALYFCASGPTGDNEQFFGPGTRLTVL.

This clonotype was counted a few times. The gene calls are TRBV20-1 and TRBJ2-7; 7 bases are a match to TRBD2. There are 14 residues in the CDR3. With 7 bases clipped from V and 4 bases from J, the junction kept 13 bases outside the gene matches. The germline V gene encodes CDR1 DFQATT and CDR2 SNEGSKA (reference sequence). CDR3 sequence (DNA): TGCAGTGTTGGCGGAGGCGGGAGAGGTTACGAGCAGTACTTC. Translation: CSVGGGGRGYEQYF.

This clonotype was seen a few times. V gene TRBV7-2 combines with J gene TRBJ2-5; tentatively, D is TRBD1 (6 bases). CDR1 and CDR2 from the germline V gene are SGHTA and FQGNSA. The CDR3 loop spans 15 amino acids. The ends were cut back, 1 base at V and 5 bases at J, with 14 bases in the middle. The CDR3 region has the DNA TGTGCCAGCAGCTTAGACGGACAGTACGAGGAGACCCAGTACTTC. Protein sequence: CASSLDGQYEETQYF.

The chain employs TRBV12-3 or TRBV12-4 and TRBJ2-5; 7 bases line up with TRBD2. The length of the CDR3 is 15 residues. With V trimmed by 8 bases and J by 6 bases, 15 bases remained unmatched. The CDR3 loop is CASATGTGTMKTQYF. CDR3 in DNA: TGTGCCAGCGCCACCGGGACTGGGACTATGAAGACCCAGTACTTC.

The CDR3 DNA sequence: TGCGCCAGCAGCCAAGGGACAGGGGGCCATGGTAAGCAGTACTTC. Its protein product is CASSQGTGGHGKQYF. The V gene is TRBV4-1, the J gene TRBJ2-7; 11 nucleotides match TRBD1. The CDR3 sequence is 15 residues long. With 1 base clipped from V and 8 bases from J, the junction kept 7 bases outside the gene matches. From germline, CDR1 is MGHRA and CDR2 YSYEKL.

The chain has TRBV6-6 and TRBJ2-1, with D possibly TRBD1 on 5 matching bases. This CDR3 is 14 amino acids long. Germline lookup yields CDR1 MNHNY and CDR2 SVGAGI (reference sequence). Trimming cost V 7 bases and J 5 bases, with 15 bases left between them. The CDR3 loop reads CASTQGATHNEQFF. The CDR3 coding sequence is TGTGCCAGCACCCAAGGGGCAACCCACAATGAGCAGTTCTTC.